The 26 T cell receptor beta chains listed next were all sequenced from one sample in a study of blood T cell repertoires in COVID-19. Measured with immunoSEQ multiplex PCR; TCRdb has only the in-frame clones, and not every one. This sample has tens of thousands of clones, with 60% to 75% found just once. The sequenced sample was peripheral blood. These receptors came from a woman in her 70s with acute or convalescent COVID-19.

J is TRBJ2-1 and V is TRBV5-1; 8 bases fit TRBD1. V dropped 3 bases and J dropped 6; count of bases not matched to a gene: 8. CDR1 and CDR2 from the germline V gene are SGHRS and YFSETQ. The CDR3 runs to 15 residues. The CDR3 DNA reads as TGCGCCAGCAGCTCCAGGGGGCTAATGATCAATGAGCAGTTCTTC. Translated, it gives CASSSRGLMINEQFF.

This clone turned up a few times. The CDR3 coding sequence is TGTGCCAGCTCACCACGGGGACAGGCGAACACCGGGGAGCTGTTTTTT. Amino acid sequence: CASSPRGQANTGELFF. This chain connects TRBV18 to TRBJ2-2; 8 bases fit TRBD1. The CDR3 spans 16 residues. The trim removed 1 base at V and 0 bases at J, leaving 1 base unmatched. The germline V gene has CDR1 KGHSH and CDR2 LQKENI.

The chain couples TRBV6-5 to TRBJ2-3; D gene ambiguous. The germline V gene encodes CDR1 MNHEY and CDR2 SVGAGI. V shed 0 bases and J shed 5 bases, with 9 bases lying between them. The CDR3 covers 14 residues. This chain's CDR3 is CASSYSNYRDTQYF. DNA for the CDR3: TGTGCCAGCAGTTACTCGAACTACCGAGATACGCAGTATTTT.

The V gene is TRBV5-4, the J gene TRBJ2-1; TRBD1 is a possible D gene (6 bases). CDR1 is SGHNT and CDR2 is YYREEE in the germline V gene (reference sequence). The CDR3 is 15 amino acids. V lost 1 base to trimming and J lost 6 bases, with 14 bases between them. The CDR3, as DNA: TGTGCCAGCAGCTTGCGATCCGGGACAATCAATGAGCAGTTCTTC. It translates to CASSLRSGTINEQFF.

The J gene is TRBJ2-3, the V gene TRBV20-1, with 11 bases lining up with TRBD2. Germline-derived CDR1 and CDR2 are DFQATT and SNEGSKA (reference sequence). The CDR3 contains 17 residues. Trimming at V came to 5 bases and at J to 6 bases, leaving 16 bases not matched to a gene. This chain's CDR3 is CSARGLLAGGPPDTQYF. In DNA, the CDR3 is TGCAGTGCTCGTGGCCTCCTAGCGGGAGGCCCCCCCGATACGCAGTATTTT.

The V gene is TRBV25-1, the J gene TRBJ2-1; tentative D call: TRBD2 (6 bases). Trimming stripped 6 bases from V and 0 bases from J, with 12 bases between. There are 15 residues in the CDR3. Germline lookup yields CDR1 MGHDK and CDR2 SYGVNS. CDR3 nucleotide sequence: TGTGCCAGCAGCCCGATCGGGAGCTCCTACAATGAGCAGTTCTTC. Protein: CASSPIGSSYNEQFF. The variable domain in full, with the rest retrieved from reference TRBV25-1 and TRBJ2-1, is EADIYQTPRYLVIGTGKKITLECSQTMGHDKMYWYQQDPGMELHLIHYSYGVNSTEKGDLSSESTVSRIRTEHFPLTLESARPSHTSQYLCASSPIGSSYNEQFFGPGTRLTVL.

The chain links TRBV19 to TRBJ1-1, with a possible D match to TRBD1 (5 bases). The germline V gene has CDR1 LNHDA and CDR2 SQIVND (reference sequence). CDR3 size: 13 residues. V shed 7 bases and J shed 3 bases, with 12 bases lying between them. The CDR3 protein is CASMGQGDTEAFF. The CDR3 bases are TGTGCCAGTATGGGGCAGGGTGACACTGAAGCTTTCTTT.

The V gene is TRBV15, the J gene TRBJ2-5; 8 bases are shared with TRBD2. From germline, CDR1 is LNHNV and CDR2 YYDKDF (reference sequence). The CDR3 length is 14 residues. V lost 8 bases, J lost 5 bases, and 10 bases stayed unmatched. The CDR3 sequence is CATRVGGAGETQYF. The DNA for the CDR3 is TGTGCCACCCGTGTCGGGGGGGCAGGGGAGACCCAGTACTTC. Full variable domain (remainder filled in from reference TRBV15 and TRBJ2-5): DAMVIQNPRYQVTQFGKPVTLSCSQTLNHNVMYWYQQKSSQAPKLLFHYYDKDFNNEADTPDNFQSRRPNTSFCFLDIRSPGLGDTAMYLCATRVGGAGETQYFGPGTRLLVL.

The chain recombines TRBV27 with TRBJ1-6; perhaps TRBD1 as D (6 bases). The CDR3 runs 14 residues. The germline V and J ends were trimmed by 7 bases and 7 bases, with 14 bases remaining between them. Germline V CDR1 and CDR2: MNHEY, SMNVEV (reference sequence). The CDR3 loop is CASTLRGHNSPLHF. The DNA for the CDR3 is TGTGCCAGCACCTTAAGGGGACACAATTCACCCCTCCACTTT.

V usage is TRBV7-9 and J usage is TRBJ2-7; D is unclear. Between the trimmed V and J ends, which lost 4 bases and 2 bases, there was a span of 12 bases. The germline gives CDR1 SEHNR, CDR2 FQNEAQ (reference sequence). There are 14 residues in the CDR3. The CDR3: CASSSSNRAYEQYF. The CDR3 DNA sequence: TGTGCCAGCAGCTCCTCAAACAGAGCCTACGAGCAGTACTTC.

CDR3 coding DNA: TGTGCCAGCAGCCTTGACAGGCCAAACTCCTACGAGCAGTACTTC. It translates to CASSLDRPNSYEQYF. The V gene is TRBV11-2, the J gene TRBJ2-7; possibly TRBD1 for D (6 bases). The V gene's germline CDR1 is SGHAT and CDR2 FQNNGV. The CDR3 is 15 residues long. V was clipped by 5 bases and J by 0 bases, with 14 bases between them.

The rearrangement links TRBV4-2 to TRBJ1-1; 10 positions agree with TRBD1. The ends lost 4 bases at V and 5 bases at J; junction bases unmatched: 13. Per the germline V gene, CDR1 is LGHNA and CDR2 is YNFKEQ. The CDR3 runs to 17 residues. The CDR3 DNA is TGTGCCAGCAGCCTTTCCGGGACAGGGGCAGGAAGGACTGAAGCTTTCTTT. It codes for CASSLSGTGAGRTEAFF.

This clone appeared a single time. The chain couples TRBV11-2 to TRBJ2-1; TRBD2 aligns across 9 bases. The CDR3 consists of 15 residues. Unmatched junction bases numbered 5, after V lost 2 bases and J lost 6 bases. Germline values: CDR1 SGHAT, CDR2 FQNNGV. The CDR3 bases are TGTGCCAGCAGCTTACCGGGACTAGCCGGCAATGAGCAGTTCTTC. Translated: CASSLPGLAGNEQFF.

The V and J genes are TRBV7-6 and TRBJ2-3; the match to TRBD2 covers 13 bases. Germline lookup yields CDR1 SGHVS and CDR2 FNYEAQ. Trimming took 5 bases from V and 4 from J; bases not matched to a gene: 9. The CDR3 totals 17 residues. The DNA of the CDR3 is TGTGCCAGCAGCCCCCGGACTAGCGGGAGTCACCCAGATACGCAGTATTTT. Amino acids: CASSPRTSGSHPDTQYF.

This clone was seen just once. V is TRBV18 and J is TRBJ1-2, with TRBD1 as a possible D gene (6 bases). CDR3 length equals 16 residues. Trimming cost V 3 bases and J 8 bases, with 22 bases left between them. Germline CDR1 is KGHSH and CDR2 is LQKENI. CDR3 nucleotides: TGTGCCAGCTCACCCTACACGGGACATCTATCTAGGGGCTACACCTTC. This codes for CASSPYTGHLSRGYTF. The whole variable domain, filled in from reference TRBV18 and TRBJ1-2, reads NAGVMQNPRHLVRRRGQEARLRCSPMKGHSHVYWYRQLPEEGLKFMVYLQKENIIDESGMPKERFSAEFPKEGPSILRIQQVVRGDSAAYFCASSPYTGHLSRGYTFGSGTRLTVV.

The rearrangement joins TRBV7-8 to TRBJ1-2; D unclear. Per germline, CDR1 SGHVS and CDR2 FQNEAQ. V was shortened by 5 bases and J by 6 bases, with 7 bases between the two germline ends. The CDR3 spans 11 residues. CDR3 loop: CASSPYDGYTF. The CDR3 DNA sequence: TGTGCCAGCAGCCCCTATGATGGCTACACCTTC. Complete variable domain (other parts from reference TRBV7-8 and TRBJ1-2): GAGVSQSPRYKVAKRGQDVALRCDPISGHVSLFWYQQALGQGPEFLTYFQNEAQLDKSGLPSDRFFAERPEGSVSTLKIQRTQQEDSAVYLCASSPYDGYTFGSGTRLTVV.

This rearrangement joins TRBV28 to TRBJ2-6; D is unclear. The length of the CDR3 is 15 residues. V was trimmed by 5 bases and J by 0 bases, leaving 8 bases between them. Germline V gene lookup returns CDR1 MDHEN and CDR2 SYDVKM. CDR3 in amino acids: CASSPGASGANVLTF. DNA of the CDR3: TGTGCCAGCAGTCCTGGAGCCTCTGGGGCCAACGTCCTGACTTTC.

The chain couples TRBV11-1 to TRBJ1-2, with TRBD1 matching 11 bases. V shed 5 bases and J 5 bases; nucleotides not matched to a gene: 4. CDR1 SGHAT and CDR2 FQDESV come from the germline V gene (reference sequence). The CDR3 covers 14 residues. CDR3 sequence: CASSAGTGGYGYTF. CDR3 coding DNA: TGTGCCAGCAGCGCCGGGACAGGGGGTTATGGCTACACCTTC. Supplemented by reference TRBV11-1 and TRBJ1-2, the full variable domain reads EAEVAQSPRYKITEKSQAVAFWCDPISGHATLYWYRQILGQGPELLVQFQDESVVDDSQLPKDRFSAERLKGVDSTLKIQPAELGDSAMYLCASSAGTGGYGYTFGSGTRLTVV.

This chain uses TRBV27 with TRBJ1-1; possible D gene TRBD1, 6 bases. Germline assignment: CDR1 MNHEY and CDR2 SMNVEV (reference sequence). Trimming removed 6 bases at V and 6 bases at J, with 17 bases between. This CDR3 region has 14 residues. Here the CDR3 reads CASSTGSKSPEAFF. In DNA form, the CDR3 reads TGTGCCAGCAGCACAGGGTCGAAAAGTCCTGAAGCTTTCTTT.

V and J are TRBV27 and TRBJ2-3; D is unclear. The CDR3 loop spans 15 amino acids. In germline, CDR1 is MNHEY, CDR2 SMNVEV (reference sequence). V lost 3 bases and J 0 bases, leaving 10 bases between the germline ends. As DNA, the CDR3 is TGTGCCAGCAGTTTCCAGAAACCTAGCACAGATACGCAGTATTTT. Protein product: CASSFQKPSTDTQYF.

The J gene is TRBJ1-2, the V gene TRBV9; perhaps TRBD1 as D (5 bases). Germline CDR1 reads SGDLS; CDR2 reads YYNGEE. Trimming pared 2 bases from V and 5 bases from J, leaving 10 bases between. This CDR3 spans 13 amino acids. The CDR3 region is CASSVGQEYGYTF. The CDR3 bases are TGTGCCAGCAGCGTGGGGCAGGAGTATGGCTACACCTTC.

This chain uses TRBV19 with TRBJ1-1; maybe TRBD1 (5 bases). This CDR3 spans 15 amino acids. Germline V gene sequence: CDR1 LNHDA, CDR2 SQIVND (reference sequence). The V gene lost 3 bases and the J gene lost 5 bases, with 16 bases spanning the gap. CDR3 nucleotides: TGTGCCAGTAGTATCCCCCGGGCAGGGAGGACTGAAGCTTTCTTT. Amino acids: CASSIPRAGRTEAFF.

V gene TRBV19 combines with J gene TRBJ2-7, with 12 bases identical to TRBD1. J gave up 1 base and V 5 bases, and 15 bases lay outside the gene matches. The V gene's germline CDR1 is LNHDA and CDR2 SQIVND (reference sequence). The length of the CDR3 is 19 residues. The CDR3 here is CASSPWDRGQVAGSYEQYF. The CDR3 region has the DNA TGTGCCAGTAGTCCCTGGGACAGGGGGCAGGTAGCGGGGTCCTACGAGCAGTACTTC.

This chain's CDR3 is CASSSGGTGISPLHF. The CDR3 nucleotides read TGTGCCAGCAGCTCAGGTGGGACAGGGATCTCACCCCTCCACTTT. J is TRBJ1-6 and V is TRBV2; 9 bases are shared with TRBD1. V shed 6 bases, J shed 10 bases, and the junction held 10 bases outside the gene matches. Germline assignment: CDR1 SNHLY and CDR2 FYNNEI. The CDR3 has 15 amino acids.

This clone was found a few times. The chain couples TRBV29-1 to TRBJ1-1; D uncertain. The CDR3 spans 11 residues. CDR1 and CDR2 from the germline V gene are SQVTM and ANQGSEA. With 7 bases removed from V and 2 bases from J, the gap between germline ends came to 8 bases. In DNA form, the CDR3 reads TGCAGCGCTGGCCATAACACTGAAGCTTTCTTT. It yields the protein CSAGHNTEAFF. The whole variable domain, remainder taken from reference TRBV29-1 and TRBJ1-1, is SAVISQKPSRDICQRGTSLTIQCQVDSQVTMMFWYRQQPGQSLTLIATANQGSEATYESGFVIDKFPISRPNLTFSTLTVSNMSPEDSSIYLCSAGHNTEAFFGQGTRLTVV.

This clone was counted many times. This chain links TRBV4-3 with TRBJ1-1; D possibly corresponds to TRBD1 (5 bases). This CDR3 comprises 13 residues. Looked up from germline, CDR1 is LGHNA and CDR2 is YSLEER. Deletions cut 4 bases from V and 11 bases from J, with 17 bases between. CDR3 nucleotide sequence: TGCGCCAGCAGCCCCACGAGGACGGCAGGGGCTTTCTTT. Protein: CASSPTRTAGAFF.